The rows below give T cell receptor beta chains drawn from one sample of a study of CD8 T cells in Susac syndrome. TCRdb analysed the immunoSEQ multiplex PCR reads with MiXCR anew, one entry per CDR3 protein. Found here are some 260,000 distinct CDR3 sequences, roughly 95% of them singletons; the top ten hold 0.07% to 0.09%. Sequencing was performed on CD4+ T cells from PBMCs. These receptors were taken from a human donor with multiple sclerosis. Both conserved end residues are part of each CDR3. Each record gives: CDR3 DNA, CDR3 protein, V gene, J gene, clone size, D gene. The D gene is left open where the match is weak. Part of the rows lack a size; the others show once, few, many or a class for expanded clones.

CDR3 DNA: TGTGCCAGTAGTATTGCAGGGCAGGAGACCCAGTACTTC; CDR3 protein: CASSIAGQETQYF; V gene: TRBV19; J gene: TRBJ2-5; clone size: NA; D gene: NA
CDR3 DNA: TGTGCCAGCAGCCATAGGACAGGGGAATTCCATGAGCAGTTCTTC; CDR3 protein: CASSHRTGEFHEQFF; V gene: TRBV3-1; J gene: TRBJ2-1; clone size: NA; D gene: TRBD1
CDR3 DNA: TGCAGTGCTAGAGAGATCCAGCAGGCCTTC; CDR3 protein: CSAREIQQAF; V gene: TRBV20-1; J gene: TRBJ1-2; clone size: once; D gene: NA
CDR3 DNA: TGTGCCAGCAGCCCCACAGGGAATGTCGGGGAGACCCAGTACTTC; CDR3 protein: CASSPTGNVGETQYF; V gene: TRBV28; J gene: TRBJ2-5; clone size: NA; D gene: NA
CDR3 DNA: TGTGCCATCAGTGATGTTGGGGGGAGGCTCTACAATGAGCAGTTCTTC; CDR3 protein: CAISDVGGRLYNEQFF; V gene: TRBV10-3; J gene: TRBJ2-1; clone size: NA; D gene: NA
CDR3 DNA: TGCGCCAGCAGTGAGTCGAGGGCTAGCGGGGCGGCAGATACGCAGTATTTT; CDR3 protein: CASSESRASGAADTQYF; V gene: TRBV10-1; J gene: TRBJ2-3; clone size: NA; D gene: TRBD2
CDR3 DNA: TGTGCCAGCCGTACCCGGACAGGATCGAACACCGGGGAGCTGTTTTTT; CDR3 protein: CASRTRTGSNTGELFF; V gene: TRBV6-4; J gene: TRBJ2-2; clone size: NA; D gene: TRBD1
CDR3 DNA: TGTGCCAGCTCTTTTTCTGGGGTCGGTTTAAGCAATCAGCCCCAGCATTTT; CDR3 protein: CASSFSGVGLSNQPQHF; V gene: TRBV18; J gene: TRBJ1-5; clone size: NA; D gene: NA
CDR3 DNA: TGTGCCATCAGTGAGAGTCTGGGAGGGAGCTCCTACAATGAGCAGTTCTTC; CDR3 protein: CAISESLGGSSYNEQFF; V gene: TRBV10-3; J gene: TRBJ2-1; clone size: NA; D gene: TRBD2
CDR3 DNA: TGTGCCTCAACGGGGCCTAGCGGGAGGAATGAGCAGTTCTTC; CDR3 protein: CASTGPSGRNEQFF; V gene: TRBV6-2/TRBV6-3; J gene: TRBJ2-1; clone size: NA; D gene: TRBD2
CDR3 DNA: TGCAGTGCTAGGGGGAGCTATGGCTACACCTTC; CDR3 protein: CSARGSYGYTF; V gene: TRBV20-1; J gene: TRBJ1-2; clone size: NA; D gene: NA
CDR3 DNA: TGTGCCAGCAGTTGGGGACAGGCAAGCCGAGTCTACCAAGAGACCCAGTACTTC; CDR3 protein: CASSWGQASRVYQETQYF; V gene: TRBV6-5; J gene: TRBJ2-5; clone size: NA; D gene: TRBD1
CDR3 DNA: TGTGCCACCAGCACCCCCCACAGTACAACTAATGAAAAACTGTTTTTT; CDR3 protein: CATSTPHSTTNEKLFF; V gene: TRBV15; J gene: TRBJ1-4; clone size: NA; D gene: NA
CDR3 DNA: TGCGCCAGCAGCTTGGAGGGGCAGGGGTCACTCCTGGAAAAACTGTTTTTT; CDR3 protein: CASSLEGQGSLLEKLFF; V gene: TRBV5-1; J gene: TRBJ1-4; clone size: NA; D gene: NA
CDR3 DNA: TGTGCCACCAGGGGAAGGTTAGATACGCAGTATTTT; CDR3 protein: CATRGRLDTQYF; V gene: TRBV24-1; J gene: TRBJ2-3; clone size: once; D gene: NA
CDR3 DNA: TGTGCCAGCAGTGACCCCGACGCGCGCCGAGTCTATGGCTACACCTTC; CDR3 protein: CASSDPDARRVYGYTF; V gene: TRBV6-2/TRBV6-3; J gene: TRBJ1-2; clone size: NA; D gene: NA
CDR3 DNA: TGTGCCAGCAGCAACCACCCGGGCAAGGATGAAAAACTGTTTTTT; CDR3 protein: CASSNHPGKDEKLFF; V gene: TRBV7-6; J gene: TRBJ1-4; clone size: NA; D gene: NA
CDR3 DNA: TGTGCCAGCAGTAGACAGGGTCTCGATCAGCCCCAGCATTTT; CDR3 protein: CASSRQGLDQPQHF; V gene: TRBV6-1; J gene: TRBJ1-5; clone size: NA; D gene: TRBD1
CDR3 DNA: TGTGCCACCAGTGGCTATCCCGGGACTAGCGGGTCCAATGAGCAGTTCTTC; CDR3 protein: CATSGYPGTSGSNEQFF; V gene: TRBV24-1; J gene: TRBJ2-1; clone size: NA; D gene: TRBD2
CDR3 DNA: TGTGCCAGCAGCTTGCCTACAGGGGGCACTGAAGCTTTCTTT; CDR3 protein: CASSLPTGGTEAFF; V gene: TRBV5-6; J gene: TRBJ1-1; clone size: NA; D gene: TRBD1
CDR3 DNA: TGTGCCAGCAGTTCGACAGGGTGGGGAACAGATACGCAGTATTTT; CDR3 protein: CASSSTGWGTDTQYF; V gene: TRBV28; J gene: TRBJ2-3; clone size: NA; D gene: TRBD1
CDR3 DNA: TGTGCCAGCAGTTATGCGTCTCGGGCTTTCTTT; CDR3 protein: CASSYASRAFF; V gene: TRBV6-5; J gene: TRBJ1-1; clone size: NA; D gene: NA
CDR3 DNA: TGTGCCAGCAGGAATAGCGGGAGAGAGACGAATGAGCAGTTCTTC; CDR3 protein: CASRNSGRETNEQFF; V gene: TRBV3-1; J gene: TRBJ2-1; clone size: NA; D gene: TRBD2
CDR3 DNA: TGTGCCAGCAGCGCGGGGACTAGCGGGAGCGGGGAGACCCAGTACTTC; CDR3 protein: CASSAGTSGSGETQYF; V gene: TRBV7-9; J gene: TRBJ2-5; clone size: once; D gene: TRBD2
CDR3 DNA: TGTGCCAGCTCACCACTCGGGGATGGGGAGACCCAGTACTTC; CDR3 protein: CASSPLGDGETQYF; V gene: TRBV18; J gene: TRBJ2-5; clone size: NA; D gene: NA
CDR3 DNA: TGCAGTGCTCCAGTATTTCTGGGGGATCAGCCCCAGCATTTT; CDR3 protein: CSAPVFLGDQPQHF; V gene: TRBV20-1; J gene: TRBJ1-5; clone size: NA; D gene: NA
CDR3 DNA: TGTGCCAGCAGGACGACAAGGAGCTCCTACAATGAGCAGTTCTTC; CDR3 protein: CASRTTRSSYNEQFF; V gene: TRBV2; J gene: TRBJ2-1; clone size: NA; D gene: NA
CDR3 DNA: TGTGCCAGCAGCGTTTCAGGGAATGGCTACACCTTC; CDR3 protein: CASSVSGNGYTF; V gene: TRBV9; J gene: TRBJ1-2; clone size: few; D gene: NA
CDR3 DNA: TGTGCCAGCAGCCCTCCGACAGGTGAGCAGTTCTTC; CDR3 protein: CASSPPTGEQFF; V gene: TRBV3-1; J gene: TRBJ2-1; clone size: NA; D gene: NA
CDR3 DNA: TGTGCCAGCAGCCCTTCGGGCGTCCCAAACTATGGCTACACCTTC; CDR3 protein: CASSPSGVPNYGYTF; V gene: TRBV12-3/TRBV12-4; J gene: TRBJ1-2; clone size: NA; D gene: NA
CDR3 DNA: TGTGCTAGCAGCCGACAGGCTAACACCGGGGAGCTGTTTTTT; CDR3 protein: CASSRQANTGELFF; V gene: TRBV7-7; J gene: TRBJ2-2; clone size: few; D gene: NA
CDR3 DNA: TGTGCCAGTAGGGACCGCCGGAGCTCCTACGAGCAGTACTTC; CDR3 protein: CASRDRRSSYEQYF; V gene: TRBV6-2/TRBV6-3; J gene: TRBJ2-7; clone size: NA; D gene: NA
CDR3 DNA: TGTGCCAGCAGGGTGACGGAGTTCGCAGATACGCAGTATTTT; CDR3 protein: CASRVTEFADTQYF; V gene: TRBV7-9; J gene: TRBJ2-3; clone size: NA; D gene: NA
CDR3 DNA: TGTGCCACCAGTGATCGGGCTAGCGATCTGACAGATACGCAGTATTTT; CDR3 protein: CATSDRASDLTDTQYF; V gene: TRBV24-1; J gene: TRBJ2-3; clone size: once; D gene: NA
CDR3 DNA: TGTGCCAGCACCATATTGACTAGCGGGAGGGGCAATGAGCAGTTCTTC; CDR3 protein: CASTILTSGRGNEQFF; V gene: TRBV6-6; J gene: TRBJ2-1; clone size: NA; D gene: TRBD2
CDR3 DNA: TGCGCCAGCAGCCAAGGACAGGACAGAGAAGCTTTCTTT; CDR3 protein: CASSQGQDREAFF; V gene: TRBV4-1; J gene: TRBJ1-1; clone size: NA; D gene: NA
CDR3 DNA: TGCAGCGTTTCCCCGGGACAGGGCCCCACCGGGGAGCTGTTTTTT; CDR3 protein: CSVSPGQGPTGELFF; V gene: TRBV29-1; J gene: TRBJ2-2; clone size: NA; D gene: TRBD1
CDR3 DNA: TGTGCCAGCAGCCAAATGGGGGGGAGAGGCAATGAGCAGTTCTTC; CDR3 protein: CASSQMGGRGNEQFF; V gene: TRBV3-1; J gene: TRBJ2-1; clone size: NA; D gene: TRBD2
CDR3 DNA: TGCAGTGCTAGAGAAGCGGTATGGGCTAGGACAGCCTATGGCTACACCTTC; CDR3 protein: CSAREAVWARTAYGYTF; V gene: TRBV20-1; J gene: TRBJ1-2; clone size: NA; D gene: NA
CDR3 DNA: TGTGCCACCGGACAGCAAGAGACCCAGTACTTC; CDR3 protein: CATGQQETQYF; V gene: TRBV24-1; J gene: TRBJ2-5; clone size: NA; D gene: NA
CDR3 DNA: TGTGCCAGCAGCTTAGCGTGGCCCACCTTGGGGAACATTCAGTACTTC; CDR3 protein: CASSLAWPTLGNIQYF; V gene: TRBV7-6; J gene: TRBJ2-4; clone size: NA; D gene: NA
CDR3 DNA: TGTGCCAGCAGCCTTAGTTTTGGGACTTCTGAAGCTTTCTTT; CDR3 protein: CASSLSFGTSEAFF; V gene: TRBV3-1; J gene: TRBJ1-1; clone size: NA; D gene: NA
CDR3 DNA: TGCAGCGTTGAAGATCTGGTTGGGTCGGAGACCCAGTACTTC; CDR3 protein: CSVEDLVGSETQYF; V gene: TRBV29-1; J gene: TRBJ2-5; clone size: NA; D gene: NA
CDR3 DNA: TGTGCCAGCAGTTTACGGTTATTCCCCCAAGAGACCCAGTACTTC; CDR3 protein: CASSLRLFPQETQYF; V gene: TRBV27; J gene: TRBJ2-5; clone size: NA; D gene: NA
CDR3 DNA: TGCGCCAGCAGTGCAATAGGGACAGGGAGCACAGATACGCAGTATTTT; CDR3 protein: CASSAIGTGSTDTQYF; V gene: TRBV10-2; J gene: TRBJ2-3; clone size: NA; D gene: TRBD1
CDR3 DNA: TGTGCCAGCAGCCTTCGCGGGGGATCCCTCCACTTT; CDR3 protein: CASSLRGGSLHF; V gene: TRBV28; J gene: TRBJ1-6; clone size: NA; D gene: NA
CDR3 DNA: TGTGCCAGCACCACTCCCGGACAGGGCCGGAATGAGCAGTTCTTC; CDR3 protein: CASTTPGQGRNEQFF; V gene: TRBV28; J gene: TRBJ2-1; clone size: NA; D gene: TRBD1
CDR3 DNA: TGCAGTGCTAGAGATACAGGGCTAGAGACCCAGTACTTC; CDR3 protein: CSARDTGLETQYF; V gene: TRBV20-1; J gene: TRBJ2-5; clone size: NA; D gene: NA